This TCR beta chain is drawn from a study of blood T cell repertoires in COVID-19. The overall study: COVID-19 samples, acute and convalescent, were from the United States, Italy and Spain.

Data came from immunoSEQ multiplex PCR; TCRdb stores just in-frame clones and leaves some out. Of under 250,000 clones in the sample, roughly 88% are singletons; the top ten hold 9% to 15%. V was pared by 0 bases and J by 1 base, with 6 bases between. CDR1 and CDR2 (germline): PRHDT, FYEKMQ (reference sequence). The CDR3 contains 14 residues. This receptor was identified in an elderly man with acute or convalescent COVID-19. V usage is TRBV13 and J usage is TRBJ1-1; no definite D call. What was sequenced was peripheral blood. DNA of the CDR3: TGTGCCAGCAGCTTAGGGGGCCCGAACACTGAAGCTTTCTTT. This sequence encodes CASSLGGPNTEAFF.